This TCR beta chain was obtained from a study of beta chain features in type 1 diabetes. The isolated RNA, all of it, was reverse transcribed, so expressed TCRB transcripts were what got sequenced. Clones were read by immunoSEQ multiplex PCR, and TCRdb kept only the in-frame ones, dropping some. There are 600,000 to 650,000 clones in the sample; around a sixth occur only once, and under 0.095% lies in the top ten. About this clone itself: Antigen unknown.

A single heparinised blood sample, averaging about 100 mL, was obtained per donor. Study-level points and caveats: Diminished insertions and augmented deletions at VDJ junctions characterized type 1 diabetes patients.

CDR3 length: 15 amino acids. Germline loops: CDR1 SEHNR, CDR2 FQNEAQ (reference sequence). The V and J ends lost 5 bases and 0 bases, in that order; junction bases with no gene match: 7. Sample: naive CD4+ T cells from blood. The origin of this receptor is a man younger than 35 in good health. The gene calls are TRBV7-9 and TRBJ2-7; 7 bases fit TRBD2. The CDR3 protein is CASSTHSGFSYEQYF. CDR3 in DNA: TGTGCCAGCAGCACCCATAGCGGGTTCTCCTACGAGCAGTACTTC.